A single sample gave rise to the 13 T cell receptor beta chains below, sequenced in a study of blood T cell repertoires in COVID-19. The data were produced by immunoSEQ multiplex PCR, yet TCRdb's version contains in-frame clones alone and is incomplete. The repertoire holds hundreds of thousands of clones, with around 90% as singletons. Sequencing was carried out using peripheral blood. These receptors came from a man between 60 and 75 years old who had recovered from COVID-19.

V usage is TRBV7-9 and J usage is TRBJ1-4, with 8 bases that match TRBD1. The J segment lost 10 bases and the V segment lost 4 bases, leaving 14 bases of the junction unmatched. The CDR3 consists of 16 residues. Per germline, CDR1 SEHNR and CDR2 FQNEAQ (reference sequence). The CDR3 here is CASSSPPGQALGKLFF. Here the CDR3 DNA reads TGTGCCAGCAGCTCCCCCCCGGGACAGGCTCTCGGAAAACTGTTTTTT.

This clone was picked up one time. CDR3 amino acids: CASSVVWRERETQYF. The CDR3 nucleotides read TGTGCCAGCAGCGTAGTATGGCGGGAGCGCGAGACCCAGTACTTC. The chain employs TRBV9 and TRBJ2-5, with TRBD2 identical over 7 bases. V was pared by 0 bases and J by 5 bases, with 7 bases of the junction left unmatched. The CDR3 is 15 amino acids. Germline V gives CDR1 SGDLS, CDR2 YYNGEE.

The chain uses TRBV7-3 and TRBJ2-3; TRBD2 aligns across 10 bases. V lost 5 bases and J lost 3; bases outside the gene matches: 17. This CDR3 comprises 19 residues. The germline gives CDR1 SGHTA, CDR2 FQGTGA. DNA of the CDR3: TGTGCCAGCAGCCCCCCCCGAGGGGGAGCGGGAGGGAAGACAGATACGCAGTATTTT. It is translated as CASSPPRGGAGGKTDTQYF.

The rearrangement uses TRBV7-3 and TRBJ2-2; 10 bases agree with TRBD1. Trimming at V came to 5 bases and at J to 4 bases, leaving 13 bases not matched to a gene. Germline V gene lookup returns CDR1 SGHTA and CDR2 FQGTGA. The CDR3 length is 18 residues. Here the CDR3 DNA reads TGTGCCAGCAGCCCGGAACCCGGGACAGGGGCTGTCACCGGGGAGCTGTTTTTT. Its protein is CASSPEPGTGAVTGELFF.

The sample holds a few counts of this clone. The chain has TRBV7-9 and TRBJ1-2, with D maybe TRBD1 (6 bases). The germline V and J ends were trimmed by 4 bases and 3 bases, with 21 bases remaining between them. In germline, CDR1 is SEHNR, CDR2 FQNEAQ (reference sequence). The CDR3 contains 17 residues. The CDR3 DNA is TGTGCCAGCAGCTCCCGTGGAGTTGTGGGGGCGGACTATGGCTACACCTTC. Translation gives CASSSRGVVGADYGYTF. Using reference TRBV7-9 and TRBJ1-2 for the parts outside the CDR3, the full variable domain is DTGVSQNPRHKITKRGQNVTFRCDPISEHNRLYWYRQTLGQGPEFLTYFQNEAQLEKSRLLSDRFSAERPKGSFSTLEIQRTEQGDSAMYLCASSSRGVVGADYGYTFGSGTRLTVV.

The chain is built from TRBV11-2 and TRBJ1-4; TRBD1 is a possible D gene (6 bases). Germline V lookup: CDR1 SGHAT, CDR2 FQNNGV. The CDR3 length is 16 residues. Trimming left V 5 bases short and J 8 bases short, with 21 bases between. The CDR3 region has the DNA TGTGCCAGCAGCCCAAACTTAGACAGGCGCGAAGAAAAACTGTTTTTT. Encoded protein: CASSPNLDRREEKLFF.

The chain combines TRBV30 with TRBJ2-7; 9 nucleotides match TRBD2. V lost 4 bases and J lost 5; bases outside the gene matches: 15. The CDR3 has 16 amino acids. Germline V lookup: CDR1 GTSNPN, CDR2 SVGIG (reference sequence). CDR3 DNA sequence: TGTGCCTGGACAGGGCTAGCGGGAAGCAAGCTTCACGAGCAGTACTTC. Protein product: CAWTGLAGSKLHEQYF.

This clone was counted once. The chain joins TRBV7-9 to TRBJ1-4, with 10 positions matching TRBD1. Germline V gene lookup returns CDR1 SEHNR and CDR2 FQNEAQ (reference sequence). The ends lost 3 bases at V and 8 bases at J; junction bases unmatched: 3. The CDR3 loop spans 14 amino acids. Written as DNA, the CDR3 is TGTGCCAGCAGCTTTCGACAGGGGGCGGAAAAACTGTTTTTT. Translation: CASSFRQGAEKLFF.

The chain links TRBV6-5 to TRBJ1-6; 7 nucleotides line up with TRBD1. J was trimmed by 14 bases and V by 2 bases; bases with no gene match: 9. CDR3 size: 14 residues. Per the germline V gene, CDR1 is MNHEY and CDR2 is SVGAGI. The CDR3 DNA sequence: TGTGCCAGCAGTTACCGACAGGGAGAAAGGACCCTCCACTTT. It is translated as CASSYRQGERTLHF.

This clone was counted a single time. J is TRBJ1-2 and V is TRBV27; 12 bases are shared with TRBD1. CDR3 length: 14 residues. The V gene's germline CDR1 is MNHEY and CDR2 SMNVEV (reference sequence). J was trimmed by 9 bases and V by 5 bases; bases with no gene match: 7. For the CDR3, the DNA is TGTGCCAGCAGTCAGGGACAGGGGGCTGCGAGCTACACCTTC. It specifies CASSQGQGAASYTF.

With respect to this clone: This sample includes further DNA sequences coding for the same CDR3. The chain joins TRBV11-3 to TRBJ2-2, with D unresolved. Germline-derived CDR1 and CDR2 are SGHNT and YENEEA. The CDR3 sequence is 15 residues long. V was trimmed by 1 base and J by 0 bases, leaving 6 bases between them. The CDR3 loop is CASSLGSTNTGELFF. The CDR3 DNA sequence: TGTGCCAGCAGCTTAGGTAGCACGAACACCGGGGAGCTGTTTTTT.

The chain couples TRBV5-5 to TRBJ1-1, with D tentatively TRBD1 (6 bases). The germline V gene has CDR1 SGHKS and CDR2 YYEKEE (reference sequence). This CDR3 has 15 residues. Trimming pared 5 bases from V and 1 base from J, leaving 15 bases between. CDR3 in amino acids: CASRPRQVSNTEAFF. The DNA for the CDR3 is TGTGCCAGCAGACCAAGACAGGTCTCGAACACTGAAGCTTTCTTT.

V and J are TRBV5-1 and TRBJ1-1; TRBD1 aligns across 10 bases. Trimming removed 3 bases from V and 5 bases from J; junction bases left unmatched: 4. The CDR3 has 14 amino acids. Germline CDR1 is SGHRS and CDR2 is YFSETQ. The CDR3 is CASSSGQGKTEAFF. The CDR3 DNA reads TGCGCCAGCAGCTCGGGACAGGGGAAAACTGAAGCTTTCTTT.